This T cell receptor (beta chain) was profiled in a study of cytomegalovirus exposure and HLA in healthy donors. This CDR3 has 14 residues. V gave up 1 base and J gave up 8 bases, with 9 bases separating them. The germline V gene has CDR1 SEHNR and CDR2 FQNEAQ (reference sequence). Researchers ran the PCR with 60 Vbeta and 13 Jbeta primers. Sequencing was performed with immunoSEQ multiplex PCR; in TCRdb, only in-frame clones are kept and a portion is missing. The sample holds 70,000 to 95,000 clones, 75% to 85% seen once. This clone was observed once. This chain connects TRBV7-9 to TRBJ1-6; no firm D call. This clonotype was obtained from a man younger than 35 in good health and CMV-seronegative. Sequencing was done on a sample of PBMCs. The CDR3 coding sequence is TGTGCCAGCAGCTTAGTGGGCAGGTATTCACCCCTCCACTTT. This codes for CASSLVGRYSPLHF.